The 20 T cell receptor beta chains in this list originate from one sample, sequenced in a study of blood T cell repertoires in COVID-19. Profiling relied on immunoSEQ multiplex PCR, and the TCRdb table lists in-frame clones only, not all of them. The sample yields about 250,000 clones, approximately 80% seen once. The sample taken for sequencing was PBMCs or T cells enriched from blood (not recorded which). The receptors here all came from a man in his forties who had been exposed to COVID-19.

This sequence joins TRBV6-5 and TRBJ2-3; D perhaps matches TRBD1 (5 bases). The CDR3 consists of 13 residues. Per germline, CDR1 MNHEY and CDR2 SVGAGI. This CDR3 is CALYRHGEDTQYF. The CDR3, as DNA: TGTGCTCTCTACAGGCACGGCGAAGATACGCAGTATTTT.

This clone has a handful of counts. This chain connects TRBV7-3 to TRBJ2-7; tentative D call: TRBD1 (6 bases). Germline lookup yields CDR1 SGHTA and CDR2 FQGTGA. The CDR3 spans 13 residues. The V and J ends lost 5 bases and 6 bases respectively, with 14 bases between them. The chain's CDR3 is CASSIEQGREQYF. The CDR3 nucleotides read TGTGCCAGCAGCATAGAACAGGGTCGCGAGCAGTACTTC.

This clone was seen only once. This sequence joins TRBV10-3 and TRBJ2-7; 7 bases align to TRBD1. The junction had 11 bases not matched to a gene; V was cut back by 5 bases and J by 4 bases. There are 15 residues in the CDR3. From germline, CDR1 is ENHRY and CDR2 SYGVKD. This CDR3 reads CAISSTGTALYEQYF. The DNA of the CDR3 is TGTGCCATCAGTAGCACCGGGACAGCACTATACGAGCAGTACTTC.

This clone was seen a single time. The V call is TRBV30, the J call TRBJ2-3, with TRBD1 matching over 10 bases. Germline V gene sequence: CDR1 GTSNPN, CDR2 SVGIG (reference sequence). The CDR3 extends over 15 amino acids. V dropped 2 bases and J dropped 4; count of bases not matched to a gene: 6. The chain's CDR3 is CAWSRKGQGSDTQYF. CDR3 DNA: TGTGCCTGGAGTAGGAAGGGACAGGGGTCAGATACGCAGTATTTT.

This clone was detected once. V usage is TRBV28 and J usage is TRBJ2-7; TRBD1 matches at 11 bases. CDR3 length: 15 amino acids. Germline CDR1 reads MDHEN; CDR2 reads SYDVKM. V dropped 3 bases and J dropped 6; count of bases not matched to a gene: 7. This CDR3 is CASSLDRGLSGEQYF. CDR3 DNA sequence: TGTGCCAGCAGTTTGGACAGGGGGCTTTCTGGCGAGCAGTACTTC.

In this sample, this clone turned up a few times. The CDR3 sequence: CASSPGLAEPTGELFF. The CDR3 DNA sequence: TGCGCCAGCAGCCCAGGACTAGCGGAGCCCACCGGGGAGCTGTTTTTT. The chain combines TRBV5-1 with TRBJ2-2, with TRBD2 matching 10 bases. Germline V gene lookup returns CDR1 SGHRS and CDR2 YFSETQ. The length of the CDR3 is 16 residues. J lost 4 bases, V lost 4 bases, and 7 bases had no gene match.

The CDR3 sequence is CAWSLTGRDGYTF. In DNA form, the CDR3 reads TGTGCCTGGAGTCTTACAGGGAGGGATGGCTACACCTTC. The V and J genes are TRBV30 and TRBJ1-2; D is possibly TRBD1 (6 bases). V shed 2 bases and J shed 6 bases, with 13 bases lying between them. CDR3 length equals 13 residues. Germline V lookup: CDR1 GTSNPN, CDR2 SVGIG (reference sequence).

This chain joins TRBV29-1 and TRBJ2-1; 11 nucleotides match TRBD2. V was clipped by 8 bases and J by 9 bases; unmatched bases: 9. CDR1 is SQVTM, CDR2 ANQGSEA, per germline. The CDR3 sequence is 13 residues long. In nucleotides, the CDR3 is TGCAGCAGCACTAGCGGGAGTCAAACTGAGCAGTTCTTC. Protein: CSSTSGSQTEQFF.

The chain carries TRBV14 and TRBJ2-7; TRBD2 matches at 10 bases. The germline CDR1 and CDR2 sequences are SGHDN and FVKESK. Germline trimming cut 2 bases from V and 6 bases from J; bases unmatched to any gene: 13. The CDR3 consists of 17 residues. In nucleotides, the CDR3 is TGTGCCAGCAGCCAATTGACTAGCGGGCCCTTCGGGGCCGAGCAGTACTTC. Translating gives CASSQLTSGPFGAEQYF. The complete variable domain, with remaining parts taken from reference TRBV14 and TRBJ2-7, reads EAGVTQFPSHSVIEKGQTVTLRCDPISGHDNLYWYRRVMGKEIKFLLHFVKESKQDESGMPNNRFLAERTGGTYSTLKVQPAELEDSGVYFCASSQLTSGPFGAEQYFGPGTRLTVT.

CDR3 in DNA: TGTGCCAGCAGCTCCATGGGCGGGAATACAGATACGCAGTATTTT. This encodes CASSSMGGNTDTQYF. V and J are TRBV5-4 and TRBJ2-3; weak D call: TRBD2 (6 bases). The CDR3 is 15 residues long. V lost 3 bases and J lost 3, with 14 bases in between. Germline values: CDR1 SGHNT, CDR2 YYREEE (reference sequence).

V usage is TRBV11-2 and J usage is TRBJ2-7; 8 bases line up with TRBD2. CDR3 length: 15 amino acids. After removal of 9 bases from V and 1 base from J, the junction contained 11 bases not matched to a gene. Germline CDR1 and CDR2: SGHAT and FQNNGV. This CDR3 reads CASYPYREGSYEQYF. As DNA, the CDR3 is TGTGCCAGTTACCCCTATCGGGAGGGGTCCTACGAGCAGTACTTC.

The chain is built from TRBV9 and TRBJ1-2, with D possibly matching TRBD1 (6 bases). V was clipped by 5 bases and J by 2 bases, with 13 bases between them. The germline CDR1 and CDR2 sequences are SGDLS and YYNGEE. This CDR3 contains 14 residues. This CDR3 reads CASRRGGYNYGYTF. In DNA, the CDR3 is TGTGCCAGCAGGAGAGGGGGTTACAACTATGGCTACACCTTC.

This chain joins TRBV5-4 and TRBJ1-6; no reliable D call. Germline CDR1 SGHNT, CDR2 YYREEE (reference sequence). The CDR3 loop spans 13 amino acids. V gave up 0 bases and J gave up 10 bases, with 8 bases separating them. DNA for the CDR3: TGTGCCAGCAGCTTGGATCCGGTATCACCCCTCCACTTT. Its protein product is CASSLDPVSPLHF.

The chain uses TRBV10-1 and TRBJ2-3, with 9 nucleotides matching TRBD2. The CDR3 has 14 amino acids. Looked up from germline, CDR1 is WNHNN and CDR2 is SYGVQD (reference sequence). Trimming at V came to 7 bases and at J to 6 bases, leaving 8 bases not matched to a gene. CDR3 amino acids: CASTSSGSRDTQYF. CDR3 in DNA: TGCGCCAGCACTAGTAGCGGGAGCAGGGATACGCAGTATTTT.

This clone was picked up one time. The rearrangement joins TRBV3-1 (or the pseudogene TRBV3-2) to TRBJ1-4, with 7 bases that match TRBD1. J lost 5 bases, V lost 5 bases, and 5 bases had no gene match. This CDR3 is built from 14 residues. Germline CDR1 is LGHDT and CDR2 is YNNKEL (reference sequence). CDR3: CASSTGQLNEKLFF. The DNA of the CDR3 is TGTGCCAGCAGCACGGGACAGCTGAATGAAAAACTGTTTTTT.

The chain combines TRBV3-1 (or the pseudogene TRBV3-2) with TRBJ2-1, with TRBD2 matching 8 bases. The CDR3 spans 17 residues. Germline-derived CDR1 and CDR2 are LGHDT and YNNKEL (reference sequence). The V gene end was trimmed by 5 bases and the J gene end by 10 bases; junction bases not matched to a gene: 19. The CDR3 loop is CASSRRPSGSSFKEQFF. The CDR3 nucleotides read TGTGCCAGCAGCAGACGACCCAGCGGGAGTTCTTTCAAGGAGCAGTTCTTC.

The chain is built from TRBV25-1 and TRBJ1-5; D is ambiguous. V dropped 1 base and J dropped 5 bases, with 15 bases sitting between them. This CDR3 has 16 amino acids. Germline V CDR1 and CDR2: MGHDK, SYGVNS. The CDR3 is CASSELRAPDYQPQHF. The DNA for the CDR3 is TGTGCCAGCAGTGAATTGAGGGCCCCTGACTATCAGCCCCAGCATTTT.

This clone occurred once. In the same sample, other DNA sequences code for this CDR3. The chain joins TRBV19 to TRBJ2-5, with TRBD1 identical over 8 bases. CDR3 size: 14 residues. Looked up from germline, CDR1 is LNHDA and CDR2 is SQIVND (reference sequence). V shed 2 bases and J 5 bases; nucleotides not matched to a gene: 4. DNA for the CDR3: TGTGCCAGTAGTATACAGGGGGCGGGGGAGACCCAGTACTTC. This codes for CASSIQGAGETQYF.

Only a few counts were recorded for this clone. The chain joins TRBV7-9 to TRBJ2-5, with D possibly TRBD1 on 5 matching bases. V lost 5 bases to trimming and J lost 2 bases, with 9 bases between them. The CDR3 is made up of 13 amino acids. Germline CDR1 SEHNR, CDR2 FQNEAQ (reference sequence). Written as DNA, the CDR3 is TGTGCCAGCAGCCCAGACAGTCAAGAGACCCAGTACTTC. It yields the protein CASSPDSQETQYF. The entire variable domain, with the rest obtained from reference TRBV7-9 and TRBJ2-5, is as follows: DTGVSQNPRHKITKRGQNVTFRCDPISEHNRLYWYRQTLGQGPEFLTYFQNEAQLEKSRLLSDRFSAERPKGSFSTLEIQRTEQGDSAMYLCASSPDSQETQYFGPGTRLLVL.

The chain is built from TRBV5-4 and TRBJ1-1; TRBD1 matches at 11 bases. CDR1 and CDR2 (germline): SGHNT, YYREEE (reference sequence). The V gene end was trimmed by 4 bases and the J gene end by 3 bases; junction bases not matched to a gene: 11. This CDR3 has 17 residues. The CDR3 spells CASSKGEKGQGDTEAFF. The DNA of the CDR3 is TGTGCCAGCAGCAAGGGCGAAAAGGGACAGGGGGACACTGAAGCTTTCTTT.